Included here is one T cell receptor beta chain sequence, with context. The data are from a study of CD8 T cells in Susac syndrome. When the RNA was reverse transcribed, random hexamers were used with an input of roughly 0.45 to 1 ug. MiXCR, applied by TCRdb to the immunoSEQ multiplex PCR reads, yields one record per CDR3 protein. The repertoire holds 120,000 or so distinct CDR3 sequences, with nearly 95% as singletons. CDR1 MDHEN and CDR2 SYDVKM come from the germline V gene. With 7 bases removed from V and 0 bases from J, the gap between germline ends came to 4 bases. This CDR3 spans 12 amino acids.

Sequenced: CD4+ T cells from PBMCs. The chain recombines TRBV28 with TRBJ2-1; no firm D call. This sequence was found in a human donor in good health. CDR3 sequence reads: CASTLSYNEQFF. The CDR3 DNA is TGTGCCAGCACCCTCTCCTACAATGAGCAGTTCTTC.